This T cell receptor beta chain was recorded in a study of blood T cell repertoires in COVID-19. In the original processing: Reference gene primer amplification gave nucleated cell count estimates. TCRdb keeps only in-frame clones here, not all; method: immunoSEQ multiplex PCR. D and trimming were read from the DNA, whereas the V and J calls and clone size are those reported in that table. The repertoire holds 90,000 to 120,000 clones, with around 90% as singletons. The CDR3 extends over 11 amino acids. V and J are TRBV12-2 and TRBJ2-7; the table gives TRBD2 as D, unverified against the DNA. TRBV12-2 constitutes a pseudogene. Sequencing was carried out using peripheral blood. This TCR was recovered from a woman younger than 45 with acute or convalescent COVID-19. The CDR3 coding sequence is TGTGCAAGTCGCTTAGTCGGCGAGCAGTACTTC. Protein product: CASRLVGEQYF.